The clone carrying this T cell receptor beta chain showed up many times. This entry belongs to a study of blood T cell repertoires in COVID-19. About the research overall: From the United States, Italy and Spain came samples of acute and convalescent COVID-19.

The method was immunoSEQ multiplex PCR; TCRdb's version includes in-frame clones alone and lacks a portion of them. The sample contains roughly 90,000 clones, approximately 87% of which appear only once. Germline V CDR1 and CDR2: LNHDA, SQIVND (reference sequence). The CDR3 contains 13 residues. Trimming at V came to 7 bases and at J to 7 bases, leaving 4 bases not matched to a gene. J is TRBJ1-5 and V is TRBV19; TRBD1 agrees at 10 bases. The TCR comes from a human donor in a cohort sampled during active COVID-19. The sample comprised peripheral blood. The CDR3 DNA reads TGTGCCAGTACGGGACAGGGGAACCAGCCCCAGCATTTT. Its translation: CASTGQGNQPQHF.